The 28 T cell receptor beta chains presented below share a single source sample, sequenced in a study of cytomegalovirus exposure and HLA in healthy donors. The PCR employed 60 Vbeta primers together with 13 Jbeta primers. TCRdb's table, derived via immunoSEQ multiplex PCR, lists solely in-frame clones and lacks some. The sample yields under 200,000 clones, roughly 68% seen once. The sequenced sample consisted of PBMCs. The receptors stem from a woman aged 25-40 years in good health and CMV-seronegative.

The chain is built from TRBV5-1 and TRBJ1-1; D gene unclear. The V and J ends lost 0 bases and 1 base respectively, with 7 bases between them. CDR3 size: 14 residues. Looked up from germline, CDR1 is SGHRS and CDR2 is YFSETQ. The DNA for the CDR3 is TGCGCCAGCAGCTTGGGAGGGTGGAACACTGAAGCTTTCTTT. It translates to CASSLGGWNTEAFF.

The rearrangement joins TRBV18 to TRBJ2-5; 13 bases agree with TRBD2. Trimming took 7 bases from V and 1 from J; bases not matched to a gene: 6. The V gene's germline CDR1 is KGHSH and CDR2 LQKENI. The CDR3 sequence is 16 residues long. Written as DNA, the CDR3 is TGTGCCAGCTGTCGGACTAGCGGGGGACTCCAAGAGACCCAGTACTTC. Translating it yields CASCRTSGGLQETQYF.

The chain joins TRBV7-3 to TRBJ2-1, with TRBD2 identical over 8 bases. V lost 6 bases to trimming and J lost 7 bases; unmatched junction nucleotides: 11. The germline V gene has CDR1 SGHTA and CDR2 FQGTGA. CDR3 size: 15 residues. The CDR3 DNA sequence: TGTGCCAGCAGTCCAGTGGGCGGGGGGTATAATGAGCAGTTCTTC. This encodes CASSPVGGGYNEQFF.

The J gene is TRBJ2-7, the V gene TRBV5-1, with 7 bases identical to TRBD2. The CDR3 loop spans 14 amino acids. Germline values: CDR1 SGHRS, CDR2 YFSETQ. The V gene end was trimmed by 2 bases and the J gene end by 2 bases; junction bases not matched to a gene: 4. CDR3 in DNA: TGCGCCAGCAGCTTTAGCGGGCAGGCCTACGAGCAGTACTTC. Amino acids: CASSFSGQAYEQYF.

This rearrangement joins TRBV9 to TRBJ2-2; 9 bases map to TRBD2. The V segment lost 0 bases and the J segment 5 bases; nucleotides outside the gene matches: 5. CDR1 and CDR2 (germline): SGDLS, YYNGEE. CDR3 size: 16 residues. In DNA, the CDR3 is TGTGCCAGCAGCGTAGCCCAGCGGGGGGCGACCGGGGAGCTGTTTTTT. Amino acids: CASSVAQRGATGELFF.

The chain joins TRBV7-7 to TRBJ2-1; no definite D call. This CDR3 spans 15 amino acids. Germline V gives CDR1 SSHAT, CDR2 FNYEAQ (reference sequence). V gave up 2 bases and J gave up 4 bases, with 12 bases separating them. The CDR3 region has the DNA TGTGCCAGCAGCTTAACGTCAGAGGAATACAATGAGCAGTTCTTC. This sequence encodes CASSLTSEEYNEQFF.

The V call is TRBV19, the J call TRBJ1-2; TRBD1 matches at 9 bases. The germline V gene has CDR1 LNHDA and CDR2 SQIVND (reference sequence). V shed 4 bases, J shed 5 bases, and the junction held 2 bases outside the gene matches. CDR3 length: 13 residues. The CDR3: CASSRDREYGYTF. The CDR3 bases are TGTGCCAGTAGTAGGGACAGGGAGTATGGCTACACCTTC.

The chain links TRBV18 to TRBJ2-7, with unresolved D. The V end was cut by 3 bases, the J end by 3 bases, with 9 bases between. Germline values: CDR1 KGHSH, CDR2 LQKENI. This CDR3 region has 13 residues. As DNA, the CDR3 is TGTGCCAGCTCACCGGGCACCCACTACGAGCAGTACTTC. Its protein is CASSPGTHYEQYF.

The V gene is TRBV6-6, the J gene TRBJ2-5, with D possibly being TRBD2 (5 bases). CDR1 and CDR2 from the germline V gene are MNHNY and SVGAGI (reference sequence). The CDR3 totals 16 residues. V was pared by 2 bases and J by 1 base, with 14 bases between. The CDR3 bases are TGTGCCAGCAGTTACCTACTAGTCGGTCTCCAAGAGACCCAGTACTTC. Protein product: CASSYLLVGLQETQYF.

This rearrangement joins TRBV18 to TRBJ2-3; 8 positions match TRBD2. The CDR3 length is 16 residues. The J segment lost 0 bases and the V segment lost 3 bases, leaving 5 bases of the junction unmatched. Germline CDR1 reads KGHSH; CDR2 reads LQKENI. The chain's CDR3 is CASSPELAVSTDTQYF. DNA of the CDR3: TGTGCCAGCTCACCTGAACTAGCGGTTAGCACAGATACGCAGTATTTT.

V is TRBV7-2 and J is TRBJ1-5, with D unclear. V lost 4 bases and J lost 7, with 11 bases in between. The germline gives CDR1 SGHTA, CDR2 FQGNSA. This CDR3 region has 13 residues. CDR3 coding DNA: TGTGCCAGCAGCTATGGGAGTAAACAGCCCCAGCATTTT. This sequence encodes CASSYGSKQPQHF. The full variable domain, with the rest looked up from reference TRBV7-2 and TRBJ1-5, is GAGVSQSPSNKVTEKGKDVELRCDPISGHTALYWYRQSLGQGLEFLIYFQGNSAPDKSGLPSDRFSAERTGGSVSTLTIQRTQQEDSAVYLCASSYGSKQPQHFGDGTRLSIL.

This chain uses TRBV9 with TRBJ2-3; 14 positions agree with TRBD2. Germline assignment: CDR1 SGDLS and CDR2 YYNGEE. Trimming cost V 4 bases and J 9 bases; bases outside gene matches: 10. The CDR3 extends over 16 amino acids. CDR3 region: CASSLRLAGGRQTQYF. The CDR3 nucleotides read TGTGCCAGCAGCTTACGACTAGCGGGGGGGCGGCAAACGCAGTATTTT. Looking up the rest from reference TRBV9 and TRBJ2-3 gives the full variable domain: DSGVTQTPKHLITATGQRVTLRCSPRSGDLSVYWYQQSLDQGLQFLIQYYNGEERAKGNILERFSAQQFPDLHSELNLSSLELGDSALYFCASSLRLAGGRQTQYFGPGTRLTVL.

Only a few counts were recorded for this clone. The J gene is TRBJ2-5, the V gene TRBV5-4; tentative D call: TRBD2 (6 bases). Germline V CDR1 and CDR2: SGHNT, YYREEE (reference sequence). V lost 5 bases, J lost 4 bases, and 15 bases lay in between. This CDR3 has 14 amino acids. The CDR3 loop is CASSPWGVGETQYF. Written as DNA, the CDR3 is TGTGCCAGCAGTCCTTGGGGGGTAGGAGAGACCCAGTACTTC.

This clone was counted only a few times. This rearrangement joins TRBV5-1 to TRBJ2-3; D might be TRBD1 (6 bases). Between the trimmed V and J ends, which lost 1 base and 0 bases, there was a span of 24 bases. CDR3 length: 20 residues. The germline V gene has CDR1 SGHRS and CDR2 YFSETQ. DNA of the CDR3: TGCGCCAGCAGCTTGCGATCCGGGACAAGGTTTCTCTCTAGCACAGATACGCAGTATTTT. Translated, it gives CASSLRSGTRFLSSTDTQYF. The whole variable domain, remainder taken from reference TRBV5-1 and TRBJ2-3, is KAGVTQTPRYLIKTRGQQVTLSCSPISGHRSVSWYQQTPGQGLQFLFEYFSETQRNKGNFPGRFSGRQFSNSRSEMNVSTLELGDSALYLCASSLRSGTRFLSSTDTQYFGPGTRLTVL.

V and J are TRBV7-9 and TRBJ1-1; the match to TRBD1 covers 10 bases. V lost 1 base to trimming and J lost 5 bases; unmatched junction nucleotides: 4. Germline V gives CDR1 SEHNR, CDR2 FQNEAQ (reference sequence). This CDR3 is built from 15 residues. The CDR3 DNA follows: TGTGCCAGCAGCTTAGGGGACAGGGGAGGGACTGAAGCTTTCTTT. Amino acids: CASSLGDRGGTEAFF. The complete variable domain, with remaining parts taken from reference TRBV7-9 and TRBJ1-1, reads DTGVSQNPRHKITKRGQNVTFRCDPISEHNRLYWYRQTLGQGPEFLTYFQNEAQLEKSRLLSDRFSAERPKGSFSTLEIQRTEQGDSAMYLCASSLGDRGGTEAFFGQGTRLTVV.

This clone has only a few counts. The J gene is TRBJ2-7, the V gene TRBV28, with TRBD2 as a possible D gene (5 bases). The CDR3 has 14 residues. The germline V gene encodes CDR1 MDHEN and CDR2 SYDVKM. The V end was cut by 5 bases, the J end by 3 bases, with 14 bases between. The CDR3 protein is CASSPPQRRYEQYF. The CDR3 nucleotides are TGTGCCAGCAGTCCTCCGCAGCGGCGCTACGAGCAGTACTTC.

This clone was picked up one time. The rearrangement joins TRBV5-6 to TRBJ2-1; TRBD1 matches at 9 bases. Germline CDR1 and CDR2: SGHDT and YYEEEE. V lost 8 bases to trimming and J lost 2 bases; unmatched junction nucleotides: 11. The CDR3 is made up of 16 amino acids. CDR3 residues: CASSQGGQGPYNEQFF. The CDR3 coding sequence is TGTGCCAGTAGCCAGGGGGGACAGGGCCCCTACAATGAGCAGTTCTTC.

Here the CDR3 reads CSVRGQGSRDTQYF. Written as DNA, the CDR3 is TGCAGCGTGAGGGGACAGGGCTCGAGAGATACGCAGTATTTT. The V call is TRBV29-1, the J call TRBJ2-3; 9 bases align to TRBD1. Unmatched junction bases numbered 9, after V lost 6 bases and J lost 5 bases. The CDR3 spans 14 residues. Germline-derived CDR1 and CDR2 are SQVTM and ANQGSEA.

V is TRBV9 and J is TRBJ1-2, with 11 nucleotides matching TRBD1. The V and J ends lost 4 bases and 6 bases, in that order; junction bases with no gene match: 8. The germline V gene encodes CDR1 SGDLS and CDR2 YYNGEE. This CDR3 has 15 residues. The CDR3 region is CASSFLPGQGDGYTF. The CDR3, as DNA: TGTGCCAGCAGCTTCTTGCCGGGACAGGGGGATGGCTACACCTTC.

This sequence joins TRBV5-1 and TRBJ1-2; D may be TRBD1 (6 bases). The V gene lost 2 bases and the J gene lost 7 bases, with 12 bases spanning the gap. This CDR3 comprises 13 residues. Germline lookup yields CDR1 SGHRS and CDR2 YFSETQ. The CDR3 here is CASSLSQGGGYTF. The CDR3 DNA reads as TGCGCCAGCAGCTTATCACAGGGCGGTGGCTACACCTTC.

V usage is TRBV4-1 and J usage is TRBJ2-7; 9 bases align to TRBD2. The V gene end was trimmed by 3 bases and the J gene end by 6 bases; junction bases not matched to a gene: 3. CDR1 MGHRA and CDR2 YSYEKL come from the germline V gene. This CDR3 region has 13 residues. CDR3 DNA sequence: TGCGCCAGCAGCCAGGGACTAGCCGTCGAGCAGTACTTC. Encoded protein: CASSQGLAVEQYF.

This clone was detected a few times. This chain connects TRBV27 to TRBJ2-7, with 7 bases matching TRBD2. This CDR3 is built from 15 residues. Trimming took 7 bases from V and 6 from J; bases not matched to a gene: 15. Per germline, CDR1 MNHEY and CDR2 SMNVEV (reference sequence). Here the CDR3 reads CASTTRAGRLREQYF. DNA for the CDR3: TGTGCCAGCACCACACGAGCGGGGCGTCTTCGCGAGCAGTACTTC.

This clone was picked up one time. V usage is TRBV5-4 and J usage is TRBJ1-4, with 8 bases matching TRBD1. Germline V CDR1 and CDR2: SGHNT, YYREEE (reference sequence). The CDR3 covers 16 residues. With 4 bases clipped from V and 8 bases from J, the junction kept 13 bases outside the gene matches. This CDR3 reads CASSLLGAGGWEKLFF. CDR3 coding DNA: TGTGCCAGCAGCCTCCTCGGGGCAGGGGGCTGGGAAAAACTGTTTTTT.

This chain joins TRBV14 and TRBJ2-7; TRBD2 matches 11 bases. The length of the CDR3 is 17 residues. The germline V gene encodes CDR1 SGHDN and CDR2 FVKESK. V was clipped by 0 bases and J by 6 bases; unmatched bases: 10. CDR3 bases: TGTGCCAGCAGCCAAGATAGCGTTCTAGCGGGAGGCGGCGAGCAGTACTTC. Protein: CASSQDSVLAGGGEQYF.

The table lists this clone with a few counts. The chain recombines TRBV6-1 with TRBJ2-1; D is perhaps TRBD2 (6 bases). V lost 6 bases and J 3 bases, leaving 15 bases between the germline ends. This CDR3 contains 15 residues. Per the germline V gene, CDR1 is MNHNS and CDR2 is SASEGT. The CDR3 nucleotides are TGTGCCAGCAGGACGGGACTCACAGACTACAATGAGCAGTTCTTC. Amino acid sequence: CASRTGLTDYNEQFF.

J is TRBJ2-3 and V is TRBV19, with 12 bases aligning to TRBD2. The CDR3 runs to 17 residues. The germline gives CDR1 LNHDA, CDR2 SQIVND (reference sequence). V gave up 4 bases and J gave up 5 bases; unmatched junction bases: 10. CDR3 residues: CASSNPRLAGVIDTQYF. As DNA, the CDR3 is TGTGCCAGTAGTAACCCAAGACTAGCGGGAGTTATAGATACGCAGTATTTT.

This clone was found once. The chain is built from TRBV5-8 and TRBJ2-7, with 7 bases that match TRBD2. Germline-derived CDR1 and CDR2 are SGHTS and YDEGEE. The junction had 6 bases not matched to a gene; V was cut back by 0 bases and J by 6 bases. This CDR3 has 14 amino acids. CDR3 region: CASSLVPRTSEQYF. The CDR3 DNA follows: TGTGCCAGCAGCTTGGTTCCCCGGACTAGCGAGCAGTACTTC.

This chain links TRBV19 with TRBJ1-5, with 7 bases aligning to TRBD1. In germline, CDR1 is LNHDA, CDR2 SQIVND (reference sequence). V lost 5 bases and J lost 0; bases outside the gene matches: 7. The CDR3 loop spans 16 amino acids. CDR3 coding DNA: TGTGCCAGTAGTTCCCGACAGGGAAGTAGCAATCAGCCCCAGCATTTT. Translating it yields CASSSRQGSSNQPQHF.